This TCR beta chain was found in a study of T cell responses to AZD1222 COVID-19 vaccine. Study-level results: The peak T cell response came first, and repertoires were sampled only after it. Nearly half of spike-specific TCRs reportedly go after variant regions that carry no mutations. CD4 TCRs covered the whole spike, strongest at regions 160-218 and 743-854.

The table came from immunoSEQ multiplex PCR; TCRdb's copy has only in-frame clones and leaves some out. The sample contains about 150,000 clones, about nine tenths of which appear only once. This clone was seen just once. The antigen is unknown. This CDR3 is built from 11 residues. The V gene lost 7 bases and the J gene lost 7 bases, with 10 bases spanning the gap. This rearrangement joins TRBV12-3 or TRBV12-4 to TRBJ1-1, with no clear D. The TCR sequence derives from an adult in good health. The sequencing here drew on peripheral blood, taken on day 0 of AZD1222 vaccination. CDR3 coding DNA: TGTGCCAGCACCTCGGGATATGAAGCTTTCTTT. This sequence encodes CASTSGYEAFF.